The next 7 T cell receptor beta chains were all read from a single sample in a study of cytomegalovirus exposure and HLA in healthy donors. Primers for the PCR totalled 60 Vbeta and 13 Jbeta. Some clones are missing from TCRdb's copy, which holds only in-frame ones; the method was immunoSEQ multiplex PCR. The sample includes about 130,000 clones. The material sequenced was PBMCs. These receptors came from a woman in her fifties or sixties in good health and CMV-seronegative.

The CDR3 reads CASSLPGQGNNEQFF. CDR3 nucleotides: TGTGCCAGCAGTTTACCGGGACAGGGGAACAATGAGCAGTTCTTC. The rearrangement joins TRBV6-5 to TRBJ2-1; 10 nucleotides agree with TRBD1. CDR1 and CDR2 from the germline V gene are MNHEY and SVGAGI. J gave up 5 bases and V 4 bases, and 5 bases lay outside the gene matches. This CDR3 comprises 15 residues.

V usage is TRBV7-9 and J usage is TRBJ2-3, with 9 bases matching TRBD1. The junction had 3 bases not matched to a gene; V was cut back by 4 bases and J by 4 bases. The CDR3 loop spans 14 amino acids. CDR1 is SEHNR and CDR2 is FQNEAQ in the germline V gene (reference sequence). CDR3 bases: TGTGCCAGCAGCTCCGGGACAGGGCCAGATACGCAGTATTTT. Protein sequence: CASSSGTGPDTQYF.

V is TRBV29-1 and J is TRBJ1-6; TRBD1 matches 7 bases. The CDR3 has 12 residues. Trimming at V came to 7 bases and at J to 7 bases, leaving 4 bases not matched to a gene. Looked up from germline, CDR1 is SQVTM and CDR2 is ANQGSEA. This CDR3 reads CSAGTENSPLHF. CDR3 DNA: TGCAGCGCTGGGACAGAAAATTCACCCCTCCACTTT.

The CDR3 reads CASSLFGQSKRSYEQYF. The CDR3 DNA reads TGTGCCAGCAGTTTATTCGGACAGTCCAAGCGGTCCTACGAGCAGTACTTC. The chain is built from TRBV28 and TRBJ2-7; D might be TRBD1 (6 bases). CDR3 length: 17 residues. The V gene lost 1 base and the J gene lost 1 base, with 17 bases spanning the gap. Looked up from germline, CDR1 is MDHEN and CDR2 is SYDVKM. Full variable domain (remainder filled in from reference TRBV28 and TRBJ2-7): DVKVTQSSRYLVKRTGEKVFLECVQDMDHENMFWYRQDPGLGLRLIYFSYDVKMKEKGDIPEGYSVSREKKERFSLILESASTNQTSMYLCASSLFGQSKRSYEQYFGPGTRLTVT.

The chain joins TRBV28 to TRBJ2-3; D not resolved. V lost 3 bases and J 5 bases, leaving 3 bases between the germline ends. This CDR3 has 11 amino acids. Germline CDR1 reads MDHEN; CDR2 reads SYDVKM. In DNA, the CDR3 is TGTGCCAGCAGTTTCCGAGATACGCAGTATTTT. It specifies CASSFRDTQYF.

The rearrangement links TRBV5-4 to TRBJ2-5; perhaps TRBD2 as D (6 bases). Deletions cut 0 bases from V and 4 bases from J, with 16 bases between. Germline CDR1 reads SGHNT; CDR2 reads YYREEE (reference sequence). The CDR3 length is 16 residues. CDR3 bases: TGTGCCAGCAGCTTGGGGTGGGGGACGGGAGTAGAGACCCAGTACTTC. Encoded protein: CASSLGWGTGVETQYF.

V is TRBV14 and J is TRBJ1-1; the match to TRBD1 covers 11 bases. With V trimmed by 5 bases and J by 5 bases, 4 bases remained unmatched. The CDR3 is 14 residues long. Germline V lookup: CDR1 SGHDN, CDR2 FVKESK. CDR3 region: CASSFGQGATEAFF. The CDR3 region has the DNA TGTGCCAGCAGCTTCGGACAGGGGGCGACTGAAGCTTTCTTT.